This paragraph covers one T cell receptor (beta chain) sequence. What it recognizes is unknown. The sample originates from a study of T cells after yellow fever vaccination. Germline CDR1 is SGHRS and CDR2 is YFSETQ. The CDR3 is made up of 15 amino acids. Trimming removed 4 bases from V and 7 bases from J; junction bases left unmatched: 10. Study outcomes and limitations: Primary-vaccination clones mostly resurfaced post-booster (about 95% CD4, roughly 87% CD8). The appearance of a small share of clonotypes in both CD4 and CD8 compartments was observed.

MiXCR, run by TCRdb on the 5' RACE reads, gives a single entry per CDR3 protein. The sample lists around 550,000 distinct CDR3 sequences, about 19% seen once, with 13% to 15% in the top ten. This TCR was sampled from a man aged 30-40 years who received the YFV17D yellow fever vaccine. This chain uses TRBV5-1 with TRBJ2-4; 8 positions agree with TRBD2. Sequencing was performed on PBMCs, taken 15 days after the yellow fever booster vaccination. The CDR3 sequence is CASSPQAGVGNIQYF. For the CDR3, the DNA is TGCGCCAGCAGCCCTCAAGCGGGAGTCGGTAACATTCAGTACTTC.